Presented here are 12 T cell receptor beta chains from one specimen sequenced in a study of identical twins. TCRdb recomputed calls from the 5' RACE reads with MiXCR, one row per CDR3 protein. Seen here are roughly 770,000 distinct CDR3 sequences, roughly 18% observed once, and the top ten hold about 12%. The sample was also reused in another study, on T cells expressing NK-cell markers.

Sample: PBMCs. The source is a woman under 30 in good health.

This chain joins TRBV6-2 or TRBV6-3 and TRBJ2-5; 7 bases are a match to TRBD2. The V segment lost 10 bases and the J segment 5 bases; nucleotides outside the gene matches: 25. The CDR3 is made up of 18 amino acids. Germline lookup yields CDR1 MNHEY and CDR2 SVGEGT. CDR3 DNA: TGTGCCAAGGACCCGGGACTACGCATTGGGAGTATTCTGGAGACCCAGTACTTC. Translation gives CAKDPGLRIGSILETQYF.

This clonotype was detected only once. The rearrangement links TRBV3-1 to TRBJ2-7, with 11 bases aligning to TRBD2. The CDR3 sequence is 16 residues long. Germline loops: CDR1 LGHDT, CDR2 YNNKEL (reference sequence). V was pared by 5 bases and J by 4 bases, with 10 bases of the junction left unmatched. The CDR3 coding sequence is TGTGCCAGCAGCAACCGACTAGCGGGAACGGTATACGAGCAGTACTTC. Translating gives CASSNRLAGTVYEQYF.

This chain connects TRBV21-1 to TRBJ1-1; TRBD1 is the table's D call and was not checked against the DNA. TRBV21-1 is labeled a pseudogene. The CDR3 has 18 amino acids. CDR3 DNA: TGTGCCAGCAGCACCCTCTCTACGGGCCCCCTCCCCAGCGCTGAAGCTTTCTTT. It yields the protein CASSTLSTGPLPSAEAFF.

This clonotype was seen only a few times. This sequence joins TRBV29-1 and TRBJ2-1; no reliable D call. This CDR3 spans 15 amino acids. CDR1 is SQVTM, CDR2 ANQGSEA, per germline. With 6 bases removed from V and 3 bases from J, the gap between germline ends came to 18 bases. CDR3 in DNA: TGCAGCGTAGACACCGGGTCGTCAATCTACAATGAGCAGTTCTTC. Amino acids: CSVDTGSSIYNEQFF.

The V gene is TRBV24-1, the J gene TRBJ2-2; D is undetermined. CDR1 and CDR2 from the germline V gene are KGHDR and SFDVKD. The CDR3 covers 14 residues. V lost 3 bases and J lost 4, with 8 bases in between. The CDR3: CATSDARSTGELFF. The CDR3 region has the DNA TGTGCCACCAGTGATGCACGATCCACCGGGGAGCTGTTTTTT.

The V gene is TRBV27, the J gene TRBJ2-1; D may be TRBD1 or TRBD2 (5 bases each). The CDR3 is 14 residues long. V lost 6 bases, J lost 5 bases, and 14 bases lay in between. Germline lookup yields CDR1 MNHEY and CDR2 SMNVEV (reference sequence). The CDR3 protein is CASSWGWGHNEQFF. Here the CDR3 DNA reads TGTGCCAGCAGCTGGGGGTGGGGCCACAATGAGCAGTTCTTC.

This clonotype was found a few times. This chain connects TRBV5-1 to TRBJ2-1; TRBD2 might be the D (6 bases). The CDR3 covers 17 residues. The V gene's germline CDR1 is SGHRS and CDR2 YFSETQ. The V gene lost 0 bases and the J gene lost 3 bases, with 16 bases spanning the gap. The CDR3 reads CASSLEGAGGLYNEQFF. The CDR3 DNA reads TGCGCCAGCAGCTTGGAGGGAGCGGGCGGCCTCTACAATGAGCAGTTCTTC. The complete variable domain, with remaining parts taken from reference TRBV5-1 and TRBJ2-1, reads KAGVTQTPRYLIKTRGQQVTLSCSPISGHRSVSWYQQTPGQGLQFLFEYFSETQRNKGNFPGRFSGRQFSNSRSEMNVSTLELGDSALYLCASSLEGAGGLYNEQFFGPGTRLTVL.

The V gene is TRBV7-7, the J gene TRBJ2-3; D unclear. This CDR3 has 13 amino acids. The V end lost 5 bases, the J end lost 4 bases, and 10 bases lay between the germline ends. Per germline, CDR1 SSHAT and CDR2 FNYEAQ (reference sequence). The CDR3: CASSRLRADTQYF. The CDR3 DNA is TGTGCCAGCAGCCGGTTGCGCGCAGATACGCAGTATTTT.

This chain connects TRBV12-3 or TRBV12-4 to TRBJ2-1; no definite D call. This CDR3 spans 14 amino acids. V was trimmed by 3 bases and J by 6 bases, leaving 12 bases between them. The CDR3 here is CASSLLGSGNEQFF. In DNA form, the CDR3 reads TGTGCCAGCAGTTTGCTAGGGTCGGGCAATGAGCAGTTCTTC.

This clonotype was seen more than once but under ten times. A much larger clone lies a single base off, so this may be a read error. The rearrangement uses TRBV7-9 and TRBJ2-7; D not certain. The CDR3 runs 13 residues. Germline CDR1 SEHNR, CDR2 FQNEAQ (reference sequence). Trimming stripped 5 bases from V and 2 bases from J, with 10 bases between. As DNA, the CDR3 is TGTGCCAGCAGCCCCCGAAGCACCTACGAGCAGTACTTC. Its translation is CASSPRSTYEQYF.

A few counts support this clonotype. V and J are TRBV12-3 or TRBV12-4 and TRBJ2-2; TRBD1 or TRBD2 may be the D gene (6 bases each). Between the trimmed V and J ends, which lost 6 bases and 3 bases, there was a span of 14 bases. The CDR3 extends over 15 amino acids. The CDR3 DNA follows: TGTGCCAGCAGCAGGGGCGGGACTTACACCGGGGAGCTGTTTTTT. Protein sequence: CASSRGGTYTGELFF.

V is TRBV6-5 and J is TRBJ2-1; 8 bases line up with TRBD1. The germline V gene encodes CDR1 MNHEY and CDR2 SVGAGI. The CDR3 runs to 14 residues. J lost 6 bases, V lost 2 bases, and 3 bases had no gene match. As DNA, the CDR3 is TGTGCCAGCAGTTACCGGGACAGGCCCAATGAGCAGTTCTTC. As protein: CASSYRDRPNEQFF.